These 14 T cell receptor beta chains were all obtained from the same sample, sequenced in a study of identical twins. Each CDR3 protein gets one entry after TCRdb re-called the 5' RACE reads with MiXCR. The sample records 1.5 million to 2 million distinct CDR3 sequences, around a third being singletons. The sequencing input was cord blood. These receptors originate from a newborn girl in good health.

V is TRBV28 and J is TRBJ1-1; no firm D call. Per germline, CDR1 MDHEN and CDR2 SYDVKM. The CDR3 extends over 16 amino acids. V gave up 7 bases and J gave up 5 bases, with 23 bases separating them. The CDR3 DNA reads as TGTGCCAGCACGGGAACCCCCAGACGGACCGGGACTGAAGCTTTCTTT. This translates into CASTGTPRRTGTEAFF.

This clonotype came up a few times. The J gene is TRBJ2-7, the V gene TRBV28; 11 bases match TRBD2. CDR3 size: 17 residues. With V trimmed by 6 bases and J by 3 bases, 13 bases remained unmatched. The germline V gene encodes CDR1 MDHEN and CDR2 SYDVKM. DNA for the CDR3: TGTGCCAGCAGCGTAAGACTAGCGGGACGGAAGGGCTACGAGCAGTACTTC. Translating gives CASSVRLAGRKGYEQYF. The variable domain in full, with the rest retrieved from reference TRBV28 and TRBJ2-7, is DVKVTQSSRYLVKRTGEKVFLECVQDMDHENMFWYRQDPGLGLRLIYFSYDVKMKEKGDIPEGYSVSREKKERFSLILESASTNQTSMYLCASSVRLAGRKGYEQYFGPGTRLTVT.

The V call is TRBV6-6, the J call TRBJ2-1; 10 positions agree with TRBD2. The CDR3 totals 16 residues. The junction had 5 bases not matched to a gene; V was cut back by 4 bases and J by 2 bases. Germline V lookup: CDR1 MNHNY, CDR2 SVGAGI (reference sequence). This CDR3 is CASSSKAGGTYNEQFF. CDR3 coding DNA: TGTGCCAGCAGTTCTAAAGCGGGGGGGACCTACAATGAGCAGTTCTTC.

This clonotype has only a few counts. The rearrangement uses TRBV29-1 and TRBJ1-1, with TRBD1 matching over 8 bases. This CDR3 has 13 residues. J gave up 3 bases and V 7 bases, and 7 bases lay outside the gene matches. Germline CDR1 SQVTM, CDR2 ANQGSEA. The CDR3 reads CSAQYRGDTEAFF. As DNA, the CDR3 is TGCAGCGCCCAATACAGGGGGGACACTGAAGCTTTCTTT.

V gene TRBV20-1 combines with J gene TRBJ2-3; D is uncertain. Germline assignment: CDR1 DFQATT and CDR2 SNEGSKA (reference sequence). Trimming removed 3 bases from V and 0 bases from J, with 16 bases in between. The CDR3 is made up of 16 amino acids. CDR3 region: CSARAGHSPSTDTQYF. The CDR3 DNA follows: TGCAGTGCTAGGGCCGGGCACAGTCCTAGCACAGATACGCAGTATTTT.

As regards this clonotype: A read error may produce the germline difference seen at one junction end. CDR3 in DNA: TGCGCCAGCCGGGACAGGGCCACAGATATGCAGTATTTT. It translates to CASRDRATDMQYF. The chain employs TRBV10-1 and TRBJ2-3; 9 bases align to TRBD1. The CDR3 contains 13 residues. From germline, CDR1 is WNHNN and CDR2 SYGVQD (reference sequence).

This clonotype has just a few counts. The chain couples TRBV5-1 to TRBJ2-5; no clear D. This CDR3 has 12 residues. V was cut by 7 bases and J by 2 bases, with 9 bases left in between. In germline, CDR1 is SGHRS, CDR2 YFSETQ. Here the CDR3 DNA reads TGCGCCAGCGGTACAGATCAAGAGACCCAGTACTTC. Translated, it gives CASGTDQETQYF.

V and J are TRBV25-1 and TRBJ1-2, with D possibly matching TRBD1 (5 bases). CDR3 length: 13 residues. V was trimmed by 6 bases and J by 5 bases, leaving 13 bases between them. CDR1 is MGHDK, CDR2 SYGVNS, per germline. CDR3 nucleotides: TGTGCCAGCAGACTGACAGAGACATATGGCTACACCTTC. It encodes CASRLTETYGYTF.

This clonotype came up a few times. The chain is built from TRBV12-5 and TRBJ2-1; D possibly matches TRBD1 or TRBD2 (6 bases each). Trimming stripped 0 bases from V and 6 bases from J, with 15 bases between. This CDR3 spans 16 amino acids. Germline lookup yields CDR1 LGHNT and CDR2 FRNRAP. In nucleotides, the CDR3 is TGTGCTAGTGGTTTGGTAAAAGGGGGGTACTTCAATGAGCAGTTCTTC. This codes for CASGLVKGGYFNEQFF.

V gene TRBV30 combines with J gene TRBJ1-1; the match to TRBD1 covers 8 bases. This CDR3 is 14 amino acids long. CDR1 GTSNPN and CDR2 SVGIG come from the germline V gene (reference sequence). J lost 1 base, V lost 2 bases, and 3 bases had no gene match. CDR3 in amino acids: CAWSRGTGNTEAFF. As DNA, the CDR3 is TGTGCCTGGAGTCGGGGGACAGGGAACACTGAAGCTTTCTTT.

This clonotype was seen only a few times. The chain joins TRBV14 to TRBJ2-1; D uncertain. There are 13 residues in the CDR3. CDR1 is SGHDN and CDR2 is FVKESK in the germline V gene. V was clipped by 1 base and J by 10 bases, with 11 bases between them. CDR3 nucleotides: TGTGCCAGCAGCCAAGTTTTGGTCGGCGAGCAGTTCTTC. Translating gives CASSQVLVGEQFF.

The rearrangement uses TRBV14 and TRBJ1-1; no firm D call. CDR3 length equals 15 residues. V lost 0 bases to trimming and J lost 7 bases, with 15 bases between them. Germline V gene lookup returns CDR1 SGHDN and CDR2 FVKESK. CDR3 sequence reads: CASSQEVGSESEAFF. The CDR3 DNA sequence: TGTGCCAGCAGCCAAGAGGTCGGGTCTGAGAGTGAAGCTTTCTTT.

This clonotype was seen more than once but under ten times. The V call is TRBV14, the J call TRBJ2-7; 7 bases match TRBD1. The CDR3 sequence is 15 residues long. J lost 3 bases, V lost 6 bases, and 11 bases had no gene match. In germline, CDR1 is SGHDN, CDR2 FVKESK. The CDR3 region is CASRATGVTLYEQYF. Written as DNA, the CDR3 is TGTGCCAGCAGGGCTACAGGGGTAACCCTCTACGAGCAGTACTTC.

The CDR3 DNA follows: TGTGCCAGCAGCGCAACTAGCGGGAGAGAATACGAGCAGTACTTC. This codes for CASSATSGREYEQYF. J is TRBJ2-7 and V is TRBV7-6, with 11 positions matching TRBD2. Germline CDR1 reads SGHVS; CDR2 reads FNYEAQ. The CDR3 runs 15 residues. V shed 5 bases and J 4 bases; nucleotides not matched to a gene: 7.